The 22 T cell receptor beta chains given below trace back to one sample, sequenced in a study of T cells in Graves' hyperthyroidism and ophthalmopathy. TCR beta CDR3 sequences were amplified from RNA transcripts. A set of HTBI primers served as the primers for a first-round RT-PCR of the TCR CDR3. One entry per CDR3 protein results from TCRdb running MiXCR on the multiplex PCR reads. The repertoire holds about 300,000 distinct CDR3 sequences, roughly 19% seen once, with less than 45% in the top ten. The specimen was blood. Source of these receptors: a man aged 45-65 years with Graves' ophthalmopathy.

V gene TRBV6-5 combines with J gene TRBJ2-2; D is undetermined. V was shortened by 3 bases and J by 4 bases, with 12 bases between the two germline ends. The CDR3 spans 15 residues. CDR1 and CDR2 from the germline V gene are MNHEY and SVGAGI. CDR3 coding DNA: TGTGCCAGCAGTTATCTCGGCGGAACCACCGGGGAGCTGTTTTTT. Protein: CASSYLGGTTGELFF.

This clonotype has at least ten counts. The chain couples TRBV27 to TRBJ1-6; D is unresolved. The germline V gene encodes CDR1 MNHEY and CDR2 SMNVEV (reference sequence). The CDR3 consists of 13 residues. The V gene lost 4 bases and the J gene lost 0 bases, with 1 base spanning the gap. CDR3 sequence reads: CASSSSYNSPLHF. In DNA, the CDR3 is TGTGCCAGCAGTTCCTCCTATAATTCACCCCTCCACTTT.

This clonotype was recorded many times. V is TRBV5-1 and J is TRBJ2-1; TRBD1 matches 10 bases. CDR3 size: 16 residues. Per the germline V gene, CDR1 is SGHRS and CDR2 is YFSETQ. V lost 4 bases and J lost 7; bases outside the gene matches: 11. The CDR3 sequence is CASSLGARDRGNEQFF. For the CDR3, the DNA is TGCGCCAGCAGCCTGGGGGCACGGGACAGGGGTAATGAGCAGTTCTTC.

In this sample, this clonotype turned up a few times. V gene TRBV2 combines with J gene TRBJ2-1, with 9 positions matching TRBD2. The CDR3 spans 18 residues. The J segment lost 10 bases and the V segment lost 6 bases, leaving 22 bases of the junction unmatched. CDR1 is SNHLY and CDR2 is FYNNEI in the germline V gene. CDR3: CASSLGRAGTSTPWEQFF. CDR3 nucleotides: TGTGCCAGCAGCTTAGGTAGGGCAGGGACTAGCACCCCTTGGGAGCAGTTCTTC.

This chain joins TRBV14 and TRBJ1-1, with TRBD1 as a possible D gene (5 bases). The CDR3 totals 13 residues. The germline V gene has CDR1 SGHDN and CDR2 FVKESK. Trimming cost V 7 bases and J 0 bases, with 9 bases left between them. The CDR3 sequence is CASKKGMNTEAFF. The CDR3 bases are TGTGCCAGCAAAAAGGGGATGAACACTGAAGCTTTCTTT.

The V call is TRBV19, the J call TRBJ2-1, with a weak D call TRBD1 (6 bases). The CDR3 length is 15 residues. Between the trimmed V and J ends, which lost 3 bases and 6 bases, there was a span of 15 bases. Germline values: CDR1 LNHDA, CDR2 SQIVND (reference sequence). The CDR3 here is CASSIRRQEANEQFF. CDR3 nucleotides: TGTGCCAGTAGTATCCGGAGACAGGAGGCCAATGAGCAGTTCTTC. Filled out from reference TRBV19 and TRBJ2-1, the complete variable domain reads DGGITQSPKYLFRKEGQNVTLSCEQNLNHDAMYWYRQDPGQGLRLIYYSQIVNDFQKGDIAEGYSVSREKKESFPLTVTSAQKNPTAFYLCASSIRRQEANEQFFGPGTRLTVL.

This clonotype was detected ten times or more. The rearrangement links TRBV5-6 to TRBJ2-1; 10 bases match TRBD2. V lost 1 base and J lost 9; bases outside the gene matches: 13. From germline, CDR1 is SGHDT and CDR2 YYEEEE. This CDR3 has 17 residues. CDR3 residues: CASSLTVAGGPRSEQFF. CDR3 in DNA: TGTGCCAGCAGCTTGACGGTAGCGGGAGGACCTCGCAGTGAGCAGTTCTTC.

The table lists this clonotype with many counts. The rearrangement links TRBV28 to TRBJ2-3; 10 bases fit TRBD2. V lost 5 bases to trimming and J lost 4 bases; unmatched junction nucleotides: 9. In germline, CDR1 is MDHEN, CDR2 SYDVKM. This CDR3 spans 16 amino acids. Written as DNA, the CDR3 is TGTGCCAGCAGTGCGCCTAGCGGGAGAGGCCCAGATACGCAGTATTTT. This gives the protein CASSAPSGRGPDTQYF. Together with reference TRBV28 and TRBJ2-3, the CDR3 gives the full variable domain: DVKVTQSSRYLVKRTGEKVFLECVQDMDHENMFWYRQDPGLGLRLIYFSYDVKMKEKGDIPEGYSVSREKKERFSLILESASTNQTSMYLCASSAPSGRGPDTQYFGPGTRLTVL.

CDR3 in amino acids: CASSPLTKRNTGELFF. The CDR3 nucleotides are TGTGCCAGCAGTCCCCTGACGAAGCGAAACACCGGGGAGCTGTTTTTT. V gene TRBV2 combines with J gene TRBJ2-2, with no clear D. The CDR3 is made up of 16 amino acids. V lost 5 bases and J 2 bases, leaving 15 bases between the germline ends. Germline CDR1 is SNHLY and CDR2 is FYNNEI.

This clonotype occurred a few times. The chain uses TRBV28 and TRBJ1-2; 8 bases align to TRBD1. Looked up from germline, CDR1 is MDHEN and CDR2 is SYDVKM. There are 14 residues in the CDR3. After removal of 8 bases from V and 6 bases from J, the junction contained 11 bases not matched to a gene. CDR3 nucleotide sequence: TGTGCCAGCGTACGGACAGGGAATGATCATGGCTACACCTTC. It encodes CASVRTGNDHGYTF.

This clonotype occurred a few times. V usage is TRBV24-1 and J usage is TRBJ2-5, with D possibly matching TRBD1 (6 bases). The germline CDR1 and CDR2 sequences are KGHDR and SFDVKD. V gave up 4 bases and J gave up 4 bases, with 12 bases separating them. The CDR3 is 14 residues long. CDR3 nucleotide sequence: TGTGCCACCAGTGACGTGGGGGCCGGAGAGACCCAGTACTTC. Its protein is CATSDVGAGETQYF.

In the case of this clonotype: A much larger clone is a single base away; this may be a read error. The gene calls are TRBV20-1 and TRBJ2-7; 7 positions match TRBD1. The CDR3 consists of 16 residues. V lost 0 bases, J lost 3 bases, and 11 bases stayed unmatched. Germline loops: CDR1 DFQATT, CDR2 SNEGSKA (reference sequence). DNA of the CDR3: TGCAGTGCTAGAGATCAACTGGGACAGAGACTCTACGAGCAGTACTTC. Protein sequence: CSARDQLGQRLYEQYF.

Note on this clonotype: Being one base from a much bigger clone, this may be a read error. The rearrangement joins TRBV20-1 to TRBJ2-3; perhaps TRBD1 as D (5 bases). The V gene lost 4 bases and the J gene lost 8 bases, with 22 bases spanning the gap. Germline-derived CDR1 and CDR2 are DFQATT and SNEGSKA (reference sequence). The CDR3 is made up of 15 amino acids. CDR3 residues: CSAILDTTRQCTQYF. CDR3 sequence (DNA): TGCAGTGCTATACTGGACACCACGAGACAGTGTACGCAGTATTTT.

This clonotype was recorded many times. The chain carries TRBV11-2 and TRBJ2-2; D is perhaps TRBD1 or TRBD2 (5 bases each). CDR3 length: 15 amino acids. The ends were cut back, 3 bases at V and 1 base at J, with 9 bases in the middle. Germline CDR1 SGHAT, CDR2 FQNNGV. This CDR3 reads CASSLGRWNTGELFF. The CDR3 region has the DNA TGTGCCAGCAGCTTGGGACGTTGGAACACCGGGGAGCTGTTTTTT.

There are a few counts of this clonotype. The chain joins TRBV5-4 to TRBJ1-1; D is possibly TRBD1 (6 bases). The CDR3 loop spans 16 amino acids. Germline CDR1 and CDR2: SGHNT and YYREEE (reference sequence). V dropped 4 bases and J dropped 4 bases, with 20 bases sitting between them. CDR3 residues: CASSRGGGAGATEAFF. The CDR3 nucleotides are TGTGCCAGCAGCCGTGGGGGGGGGGCAGGAGCCACTGAAGCTTTCTTT.

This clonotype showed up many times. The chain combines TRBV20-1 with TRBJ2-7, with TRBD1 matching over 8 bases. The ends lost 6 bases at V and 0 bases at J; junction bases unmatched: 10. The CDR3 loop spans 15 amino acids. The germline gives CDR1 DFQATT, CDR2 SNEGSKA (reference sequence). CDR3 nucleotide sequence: TGCAGTGCGGAGAGAGGGGACAGGAGCTCCTACGAGCAGTACTTC. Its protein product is CSAERGDRSSYEQYF.

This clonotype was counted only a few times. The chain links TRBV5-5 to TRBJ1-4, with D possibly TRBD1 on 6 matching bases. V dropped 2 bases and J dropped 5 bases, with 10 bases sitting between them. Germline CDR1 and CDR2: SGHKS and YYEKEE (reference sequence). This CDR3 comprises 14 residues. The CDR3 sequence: CASSFGQGNEKLFF. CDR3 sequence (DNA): TGTGCCAGCAGCTTCGGGCAGGGGAATGAAAAACTGTTTTTT.

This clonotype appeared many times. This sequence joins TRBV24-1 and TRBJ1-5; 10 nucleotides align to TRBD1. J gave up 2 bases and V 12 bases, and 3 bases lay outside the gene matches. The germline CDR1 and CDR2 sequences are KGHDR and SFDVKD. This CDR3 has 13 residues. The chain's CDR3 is CASGTGGNQPQHF. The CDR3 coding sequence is TGTGCCTCCGGGACAGGGGGCAATCAGCCCCAGCATTTT.

The CDR3 sequence is CASSLRGTGAYEFDQETQYF. The CDR3 region has the DNA TGTGCCAGCTCCCTTCGGGGGACAGGGGCGTATGAATTCGACCAAGAGACCCAGTACTTC. The chain joins TRBV18 to TRBJ2-5; TRBD1 agrees at 10 bases. The germline CDR1 and CDR2 sequences are KGHSH and LQKENI. V was pared by 6 bases and J by 0 bases, with 19 bases of the junction left unmatched. The CDR3 consists of 20 residues.

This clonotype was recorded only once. CDR3 region: CASSELAGGLNTGELFF. In nucleotides, the CDR3 is TGTGCCAGCAGCGAGCTAGCGGGAGGGCTGAACACCGGGGAGCTGTTTTTT. The rearrangement links TRBV6-1 to TRBJ2-2; 12 nucleotides agree with TRBD2. The CDR3 totals 17 residues. Per germline, CDR1 MNHNS and CDR2 SASEGT. The ends lost 6 bases at V and 1 base at J; junction bases unmatched: 6.

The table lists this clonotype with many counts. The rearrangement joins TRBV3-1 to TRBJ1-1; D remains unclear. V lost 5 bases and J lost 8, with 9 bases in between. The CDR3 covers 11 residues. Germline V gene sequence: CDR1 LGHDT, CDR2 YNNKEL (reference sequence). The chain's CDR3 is CASSGKFEAFF. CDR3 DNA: TGTGCCAGCAGCGGTAAGTTCGAAGCTTTCTTT.

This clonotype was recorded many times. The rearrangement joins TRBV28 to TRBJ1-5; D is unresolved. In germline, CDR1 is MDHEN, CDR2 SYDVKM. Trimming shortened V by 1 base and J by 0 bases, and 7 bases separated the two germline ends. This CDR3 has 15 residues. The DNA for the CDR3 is TGTGCCAGCAGTTTATTCAGGCATAGCAATCAGCCCCAGCATTTT. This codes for CASSLFRHSNQPQHF.